These 16 T cell receptor beta chains share one sample of origin, sequenced in a study of T cells after yellow fever vaccination. From the 5' RACE reads, TCRdb called clonotypes with MiXCR, one entry per CDR3 protein. Of about 75,000 distinct CDR3 sequences in the sample, 7.3% were seen once. The material sequenced was CD8+ T cells sorted from PBMCs, taken 10 to 11 days after the first yellow fever vaccination. Receptor source: a man between 18 and 35 years old who received the YFV17D yellow fever vaccine.

V and J are TRBV5-1 and TRBJ1-1; 8 bases align to TRBD1. With V trimmed by 2 bases and J by 6 bases, 3 bases remained unmatched. Germline-derived CDR1 and CDR2 are SGHRS and YFSETQ. The CDR3 covers 13 residues. CDR3 sequence: CASSFRGPSEAFF. CDR3 coding DNA: TGCGCCAGCAGCTTCAGGGGGCCCTCTGAAGCTTTCTTT. Full variable domain (remainder filled in from reference TRBV5-1 and TRBJ1-1): KAGVTQTPRYLIKTRGQQVTLSCSPISGHRSVSWYQQTPGQGLQFLFEYFSETQRNKGNFPGRFSGRQFSNSRSEMNVSTLELGDSALYLCASSFRGPSEAFFGQGTRLTVV.

The chain combines TRBV4-3 with TRBJ2-1, with D hard to call. V lost 3 bases, J lost 5 bases, and 8 bases lay in between. Germline CDR1 reads LGHNA; CDR2 reads YSLEER. CDR3 size: 13 residues. CDR3 protein: CASSQVPNNEQFF. The CDR3 nucleotides read TGCGCCAGCAGCCAGGTACCCAACAATGAGCAGTTCTTC.

This clonotype was detected a few times. The rearrangement links TRBV4-1 to TRBJ2-4, with TRBD1 identical over 7 bases. Trimming cost V 2 bases and J 2 bases; bases outside gene matches: 6. Germline V gives CDR1 MGHRA, CDR2 YSYEKL. CDR3 length: 16 amino acids. The CDR3 reads CASSQLATGPKNIQYF. The DNA for the CDR3 is TGCGCCAGCAGCCAATTAGCGACAGGGCCCAAAAACATTCAGTACTTC.

This clonotype was counted between two and nine times. The genes are TRBV6-5 and TRBJ1-1; 7 nucleotides match TRBD1. The length of the CDR3 is 15 residues. Germline-derived CDR1 and CDR2 are MNHEY and SVGAGI. The V segment lost 6 bases and the J segment 4 bases; nucleotides outside the gene matches: 11. The CDR3 nucleotides read TGTGCCAGCAGCGCTCAGGGGGGAAGAGGCACTGAAGCTTTCTTT. As protein: CASSAQGGRGTEAFF.

This clonotype was counted at least ten times. The rearrangement uses TRBV10-3 and TRBJ2-2, with D perhaps assigned TRBD1 or TRBD2 (5 bases each). Germline V lookup: CDR1 ENHRY, CDR2 SYGVKD. V was trimmed by 0 bases and J by 3 bases, leaving 5 bases between them. The CDR3 runs to 14 residues. In DNA, the CDR3 is TGTGCCATCAGTGAGTCGGGGGACACCGGGGAGCTGTTTTTT. Protein product: CAISESGDTGELFF.

The chain combines TRBV6-1 with TRBJ1-4; 8 nucleotides agree with TRBD1. Germline-derived CDR1 and CDR2 are MNHNS and SASEGT. The CDR3 is made up of 12 amino acids. Germline trimming cut 5 bases from V and 12 bases from J; bases unmatched to any gene: 5. The CDR3 DNA follows: TGTGCCAGCAGTCTCGGACAGGGCGAACTGTTTTTT. It yields the protein CASSLGQGELFF.

The sample holds many counts of this clonotype. The chain uses TRBV27 and TRBJ2-2, with TRBD2 identical over 9 bases. Germline V gene lookup returns CDR1 MNHEY and CDR2 SMNVEV (reference sequence). J lost 4 bases, V lost 2 bases, and 2 bases had no gene match. The CDR3 loop spans 15 amino acids. CDR3 DNA sequence: TGTGCCAGCAGTTTAGGGACTAGCAGCACCGGGGAGCTGTTTTTT. Protein sequence: CASSLGTSSTGELFF.

This clonotype was seen ten or more times. The chain uses TRBV4-3 and TRBJ1-1, with D hard to call. This CDR3 has 13 residues. The V and J ends lost 5 bases and 4 bases respectively, with 11 bases between them. In germline, CDR1 is LGHNA, CDR2 YSLEER. The CDR3 reads CASSSRLGTEAFF. CDR3 in DNA: TGCGCCAGCAGCTCCCGGTTGGGCACTGAAGCTTTCTTT.

Concerning this clonotype: A junction end diverges from the germline sequence, so it may reflect a read error. The chain couples TRBV4-3 to TRBJ2-2, with 10 bases identical to TRBD1. From germline, CDR1 is LGHNA and CDR2 YSLEER. This CDR3 comprises 16 residues. The CDR3 protein is CARSQDRDRGPGELFF. CDR3 DNA: TGCGCCCGCAGCCAAGATCGGGACAGGGGACCCGGGGAGCTGTTTTTT.

This clonotype was detected once. At one boundary the junction diverges from the germline segment, which might be a read error. The CDR3 DNA follows: TGTGCCAGCAGCTTCCCAGGGAGCTCCCACGAGCAGTACTTC. Its translation: CASSFPGSSHEQYF. V is TRBV7-9 and J is TRBJ2-7, with D perhaps being TRBD1 or TRBD2 (5 bases each). Germline CDR1 is SEHNR and CDR2 is FQNEAQ (reference sequence). There are 14 residues in the CDR3.

The sample holds many counts of this clonotype. The V gene is TRBV4-3, the J gene TRBJ2-5, with 12 bases lining up with TRBD2. Germline CDR1 and CDR2: LGHNA and YSLEER. The CDR3 runs 15 residues. Germline trimming cut 1 base from V and 5 bases from J; bases unmatched to any gene: 2. The CDR3 spells CASSQGLAGVETQYF. Written as DNA, the CDR3 is TGCGCCAGCAGCCAAGGACTAGCGGGGGTGGAGACCCAGTACTTC.

The chain links TRBV5-6 to TRBJ1-4, with TRBD1 matching over 7 bases. The germline CDR1 and CDR2 sequences are SGHDT and YYEEEE. The V and J ends lost 4 bases and 5 bases, in that order; junction bases with no gene match: 11. CDR3 length: 16 amino acids. The CDR3 loop reads CASSPDTGVQNEKLFF. In nucleotides, the CDR3 is TGTGCCAGCAGCCCCGACACAGGGGTTCAGAATGAAAAACTGTTTTTT. Full variable domain (rest looked up from reference TRBV5-6 and TRBJ1-4): DAGVTQSPTHLIKTRGQQVTLRCSPKSGHDTVSWYQQALGQGPQFIFQYYEEEERQRGNFPDRFSGHQFPNYSSELNVNALLLGDSALYLCASSPDTGVQNEKLFFGSGTQLSVL.

This clonotype showed up just once. Since a much larger clone is just one base distant, this may be a read error. The chain couples TRBV4-2 to TRBJ2-7; no definite D call. V was cut by 0 bases and J by 4 bases, with 10 bases left in between. The CDR3 covers 14 residues. From germline, CDR1 is LGHNA and CDR2 YNFKEQ. CDR3 sequence: CASSQDLGQYEQYF. In nucleotides, the CDR3 is TGTGCCAGCAGCCAAGACCTGGGCCAGTACGAGCAGTACTTC.

This clonotype came up many times. V usage is TRBV7-3 and J usage is TRBJ2-1; D may be TRBD2 (6 bases). Trimming removed 5 bases from V and 6 bases from J, with 11 bases in between. The CDR3 has 13 residues. Germline V gene sequence: CDR1 SGHTA, CDR2 FQGTGA. The CDR3 is CASSARLGNEQFF. The CDR3 DNA follows: TGTGCCAGCAGCGCCAGACTAGGCAATGAGCAGTTCTTC.

The rearrangement joins TRBV19 to TRBJ2-1; TRBD2 might be the D (6 bases). The ends were cut back, 5 bases at V and 5 bases at J, with 19 bases in the middle. The V gene's germline CDR1 is LNHDA and CDR2 SQIVND (reference sequence). The CDR3 sequence is 16 residues long. CDR3 sequence (DNA): TGTGCCAGTAGTGGCATTCCGGGAGAAGAAGACAATGAGCAGTTCTTC. Translation gives CASSGIPGEEDNEQFF.

This clonotype turned up a few times. The V gene is TRBV5-1, the J gene TRBJ2-7; the match to TRBD1 covers 9 bases. The V gene's germline CDR1 is SGHRS and CDR2 YFSETQ. This CDR3 region has 15 residues. V gave up 0 bases and J gave up 3 bases; unmatched junction bases: 4. This CDR3 reads CASSLGTGEDYEQYV. The CDR3 DNA reads as TGCGCCAGCAGCTTGGGGACAGGGGAAGACTACGAGCAGTACGTC.